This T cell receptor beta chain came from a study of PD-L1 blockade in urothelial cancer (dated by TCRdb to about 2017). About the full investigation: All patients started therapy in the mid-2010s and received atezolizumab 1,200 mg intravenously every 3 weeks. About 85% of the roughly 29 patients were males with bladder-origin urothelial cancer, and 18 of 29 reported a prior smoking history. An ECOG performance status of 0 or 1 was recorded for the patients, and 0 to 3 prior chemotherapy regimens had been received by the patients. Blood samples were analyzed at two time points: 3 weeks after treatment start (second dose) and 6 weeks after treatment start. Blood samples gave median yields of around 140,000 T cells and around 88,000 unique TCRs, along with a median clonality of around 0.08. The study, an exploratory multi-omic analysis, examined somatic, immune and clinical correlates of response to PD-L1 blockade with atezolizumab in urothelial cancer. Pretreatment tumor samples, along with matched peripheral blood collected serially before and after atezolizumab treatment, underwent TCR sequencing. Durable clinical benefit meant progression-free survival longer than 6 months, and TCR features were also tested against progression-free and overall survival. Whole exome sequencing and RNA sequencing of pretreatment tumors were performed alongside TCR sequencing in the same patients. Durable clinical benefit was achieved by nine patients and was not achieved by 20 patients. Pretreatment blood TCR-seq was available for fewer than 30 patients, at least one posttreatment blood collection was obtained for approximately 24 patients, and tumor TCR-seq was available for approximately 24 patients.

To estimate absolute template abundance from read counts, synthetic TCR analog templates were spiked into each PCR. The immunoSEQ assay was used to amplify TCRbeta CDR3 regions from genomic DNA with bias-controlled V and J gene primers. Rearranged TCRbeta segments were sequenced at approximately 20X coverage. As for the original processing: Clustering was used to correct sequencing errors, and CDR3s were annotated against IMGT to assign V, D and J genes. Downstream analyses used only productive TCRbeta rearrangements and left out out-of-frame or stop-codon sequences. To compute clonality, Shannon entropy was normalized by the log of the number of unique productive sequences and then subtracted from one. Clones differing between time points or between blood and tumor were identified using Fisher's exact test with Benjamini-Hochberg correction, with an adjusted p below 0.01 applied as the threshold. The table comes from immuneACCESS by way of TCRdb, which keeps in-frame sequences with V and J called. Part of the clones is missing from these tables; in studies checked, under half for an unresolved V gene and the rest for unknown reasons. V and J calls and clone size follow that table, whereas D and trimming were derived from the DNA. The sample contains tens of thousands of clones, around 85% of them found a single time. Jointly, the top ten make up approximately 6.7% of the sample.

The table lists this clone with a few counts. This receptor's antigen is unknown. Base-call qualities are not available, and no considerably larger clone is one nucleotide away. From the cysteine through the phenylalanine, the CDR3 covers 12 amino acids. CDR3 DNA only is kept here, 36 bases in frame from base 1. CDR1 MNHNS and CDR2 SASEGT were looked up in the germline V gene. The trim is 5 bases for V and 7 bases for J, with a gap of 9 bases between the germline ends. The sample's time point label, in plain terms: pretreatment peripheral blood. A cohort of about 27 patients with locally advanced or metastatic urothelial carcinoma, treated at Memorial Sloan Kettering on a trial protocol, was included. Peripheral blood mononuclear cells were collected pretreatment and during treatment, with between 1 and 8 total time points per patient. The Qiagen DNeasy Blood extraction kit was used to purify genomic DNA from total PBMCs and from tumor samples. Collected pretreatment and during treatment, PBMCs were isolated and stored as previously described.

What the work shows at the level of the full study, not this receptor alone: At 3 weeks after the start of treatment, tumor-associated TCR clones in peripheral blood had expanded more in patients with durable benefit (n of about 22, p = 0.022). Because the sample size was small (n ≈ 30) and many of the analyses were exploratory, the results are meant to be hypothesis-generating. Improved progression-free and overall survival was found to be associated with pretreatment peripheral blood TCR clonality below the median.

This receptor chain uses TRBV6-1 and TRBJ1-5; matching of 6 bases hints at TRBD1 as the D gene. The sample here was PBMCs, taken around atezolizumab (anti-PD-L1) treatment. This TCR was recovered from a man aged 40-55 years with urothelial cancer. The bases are TGTGCCAGCAGTACCAGGGGACAGCCCCAGCATTTT. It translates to CASSTRGQPQHF.